The source of this T cell receptor (beta chain) is a study of circulating tumor DNA in untreated peripheral T-cell lymphoma. TCRdb's copy holds only in-frame clones and misses some; the assay was immunoSEQ multiplex PCR. There are thousands of clones in the sample; over 70% occur only once, and 45% to 70% lies in the top ten. This tumor tissue came from a pretreatment baseline collection. On this clone: The antigen is undetermined.

Germline values: CDR1 SGHNT, CDR2 YENEEA. The CDR3 sequence is 14 residues long. The V and J ends lost 5 bases and 2 bases respectively, with 12 bases between them. Study-wide results and caveats: Tumor-specific clonotypes were found in about four fifths of patients.

The source material was tumor tissue. The receptor was derived from a human donor with peripheral T-cell lymphoma. The V and J genes are TRBV11-3 and TRBJ1-2, with D unresolved. The CDR3 nucleotides read TGTGCCAGCAGCCCAAGGTTCCAGAACTATGGCTACACCTTC. This sequence encodes CASSPRFQNYGYTF. The full variable domain, its missing parts supplied by reference TRBV11-3 and TRBJ1-2, is EAGVVQSPRYKIIEKKQPVAFWCNPISGHNTLYWYLQNLGQGPELLIRYENEEAVDDSQLPKDRFSAERLKGVDSTLKIQPAELGDSAVYLCASSPRFQNYGYTFGSGTRLTVV.